Listed below are T cell receptor beta chains from one sample, sequenced in a study of blood T cell repertoires in COVID-19. The repertoire was sequenced with immunoSEQ multiplex PCR; TCRdb's copy has only in-frame clones and lacks some. The repertoire includes some 250,000 clones, around 82% of them detected once, and 2.5% to 3.5% sits in the top ten. Sequencing was carried out using peripheral blood. The receptor source for this set is a woman aged 18-29 years with acute or convalescent COVID-19. Each CDR3 is given with its conserved first and last residue. A D gene is named only where the DNA matches it firmly. A clone size is listed for some rows: how often the clone was seen (once, few, many), or a class if it is expanded.

>TRBV11-2|12|TRBD2|-|TRBJ2-3
TGTGCCAGCAGCTTGGGACTAGTCTGGCAGTATTTT
CASSLGLVWQYF
>TRBV3-1/TRBV3-2|22|TRBD1|few|TRBJ2-1
TGTGCCAGCAGGCTCAAGATGATTTCGACAGGGAAGGCTAGCCTGGGGAACAATGAGCAGTTCTTC
CASRLKMISTGKASLGNNEQFF
>TRBV19|14|-|once|TRBJ1-1
TGTGCCAGTAGTATGGGAGGGCTGAACACTGAAGCTTTCTTT
CASSMGGLNTEAFF
>TRBV4-2|20|TRBD2|once|TRBJ2-1
TGTGCCAGCAGCCAAGAGATGGGGCTAGCGGACTTAATCGGTAAGAATGAGCAGTTCTTC
CASSQEMGLADLIGKNEQFF
>TRBV7-9|14|TRBD2|-|TRBJ2-3
TGTGCCAGCAGCCCTAGCGGGGGCACAGATACGCAGTATTTT
CASSPSGGTDTQYF
>TRBV6-5|14|TRBD2|-|TRBJ2-1
TGTGCCAGCAGAAGCGGGACTAGCTACAATGAGCAGTTCTTC
CASRSGTSYNEQFF
>TRBV30|14|TRBD1|-|TRBJ1-4
TGTGCCTGGAGTGTAGACAGGGCTGGGGAAAAACTGTTTTTT
CAWSVDRAGEKLFF
>TRBV2|16|-|-|TRBJ2-2
TGTGCCAGCACCCATCTCCTGAACGGGAAGCGTGGGGAGCTGTTTTTT
CASTHLLNGKRGELFF
>TRBV14|15|TRBD2|-|TRBJ2-7
TGTGCCAGCAGCCTAGCTAGCGGGAGTCCCTACGAGCAGTACTTC
CASSLASGSPYEQYF
>TRBV10-1|14|TRBD1|-|TRBJ2-1
TGCGCCACCTCAACAGGGGGAACCTACAATGAGCAGTTCTTC
CATSTGGTYNEQFF
>TRBV5-1|15|-|-|TRBJ1-2
TGCGCCAGCAGCTTGGCCGTGGGGGGTAACTATGGCTACACCTTC
CASSLAVGGNYGYTF
>TRBV19|15|-|-|TRBJ1-5
TGTGCCAGTAGTATGGGACTCTTTAGCAATCAGCCCCAGCATTTT
CASSMGLFSNQPQHF
>TRBV5-1|16|TRBD1|-|TRBJ2-7
TGCGCCAGCAGCTTGGCCCCCGGGACAGGGGTCCACGAGCAGTACTTC
CASSLAPGTGVHEQYF
>TRBV2|14|-|-|TRBJ1-1
TGTGCCAGCAGGCACGGGGGCGGGGGCACTGAAGCTTTCTTT
CASRHGGGGTEAFF
>TRBV7-3|15|-|-|TRBJ1-3
TGTGCCAGCAGCCGCAGTCGGGAAGCGGGAAACACCATATATTTT
CASSRSREAGNTIYF
>TRBV7-9|15|TRBD2|-|TRBJ2-7
TGTGCCAGCAGCTTACCGGGACTAGCGCTAAACGAGCAGTACTTC
CASSLPGLALNEQYF
>TRBV5-1|15|TRBD2|-|TRBJ2-5
TGCGCCAGCAGCCTCAGAGCGACTAGCCAGGAGACCCAGTACTTC
CASSLRATSQETQYF
>TRBV10-1|15|TRBD1|-|TRBJ2-5
TGCGCCAGCAGTGAGGCAGGACAGGGCCGGGAGACCCAGTACTTC
CASSEAGQGRETQYF
>TRBV3-1/TRBV3-2|14|TRBD1|-|TRBJ1-2
TGTGCCAGCAGCCCCCCGGGACAGGGGTTTGGCTACACCTTC
CASSPPGQGFGYTF
>TRBV5-1|12|-|-|TRBJ2-7
TGCGCCAGCAGCTACTCCTCCTACGAGCAGTACTTC
CASSYSSYEQYF
>TRBV9|16|TRBD2|-|TRBJ2-5
TGTGCCAGCAGCCTCCGGGGGAGGGGAGGTGGAGAGACCCAGTACTTC
CASSLRGRGGGETQYF
>TRBV3-1/TRBV3-2|15|-|-|TRBJ2-3
TGTGCCAGCAGCCAAAGGGGCCAGGGAACAGATACGCAGTATTTT
CASSQRGQGTDTQYF
>TRBV9|13|-|-|TRBJ2-7
TGTGCCAGCAGCGTTTTGGGTACAGGCGAGCAGTACTTC
CASSVLGTGEQYF
>TRBV27|15|TRBD2|-|TRBJ2-3
TGTGCCAGCAGTTTTCTAGCGGGGACCACAGATACGCAGTATTTT
CASSFLAGTTDTQYF
>TRBV20-1|11|-|-|TRBJ2-5
TGCAGTTGCGGGGCCGGGGAGACCCAGTACTTC
CSCGAGETQYF
>TRBV3-1/TRBV3-2|13|-|-|TRBJ1-5
TGTGCCAGCAGCCTGCGGGACGGGGGGCCCCAGCATTTT
CASSLRDGGPQHF
>TRBV28|11|-|-|TRBJ2-1
TGTGCCAGCAGGACTAGTCGTGAGCAGTTCTTC
CASRTSREQFF
>TRBV27|16|-|-|TRBJ1-4
TGTGCCAGCAGTTTATCGACCTCCGCTGGAGGTGAAAAACTGTTTTTT
CASSLSTSAGGEKLFF
>TRBV5-1|15|TRBD2|-|TRBJ2-7
TGCGCCAGCAGCTCCCGACTAGCGGGAGGGGGCGAGCAGTACTTC
CASSSRLAGGGEQYF
>TRBV5-4|12|-|-|TRBJ2-5
TGTGCCAGCAGCATAGACAGAGAGACCCAGTACTTC
CASSIDRETQYF
>TRBV7-6|15|TRBD2|-|TRBJ2-1
TGTGCCAGCACCAGGTTTAGCGGGAAGGACAATGAGCAGTTCTTC
CASTRFSGKDNEQFF
>TRBV7-2|17|TRBD2|once|TRBJ2-3
TGTGCCAGCAGCTCCCGGAATAGCGGGAGGTTCACAGATACGCAGTATTTT
CASSSRNSGRFTDTQYF
>TRBV27|13|-|-|TRBJ1-5
TGTGCCAGCAGTTTATCCGGGGATCAGCCCCAGCATTTT
CASSLSGDQPQHF
>TRBV29-1|12|TRBD1|-|TRBJ1-2
TGCAGCGCTAGGACAGGGGACTATGGCTACACCTTC
CSARTGDYGYTF
>TRBV4-1|15|-|-|TRBJ1-2
TGCGCCAGCAGCCAAGAGGGGCAGTCTAACTATGGCTACACCTTC
CASSQEGQSNYGYTF